The sequence of this T cell receptor (beta chain) was determined in a study of blood T cell repertoires in COVID-19. On the study more broadly: The United States, Italy and Spain provided the acute and convalescent COVID-19 samples. Sample material is recorded as cDNA or gDNA derived from T cells, B-cell-depleted T cells, or PBMCs.

Original processing methods: The assay estimated nucleated cells by amplifying reference gene primers. Generated by immunoSEQ multiplex PCR, the TCRdb table keeps only in-frame clones and is missing some. The V and J calls and clone size are taken from that table; D and trimming were inferred from the DNA. The data contain tens of thousands of clones, roughly 91% of them singletons. This clone showed up just once. The CDR3 contains 15 residues. The V and J ends lost 1 base and 5 bases respectively, with 14 bases between them. Germline CDR1 LGHDT, CDR2 YNNKEL (reference sequence). The source material was peripheral blood. The V and J genes are TRBV3-1 (or the pseudogene TRBV3-2) and TRBJ1-1, with D unclear. This receptor was obtained from a human donor in a cohort sampled during active COVID-19. CDR3 residues: CASSQVGWRRTEAFF. Here the CDR3 DNA reads TGTGCCAGCAGCCAAGTAGGATGGCGGAGAACTGAAGCTTTCTTT.